The rows below give T cell receptor beta chains drawn from one sample of a study of shared T cell receptors in the human thymus. TCRdb keeps only in-frame clones here, not all; method: immunoSEQ multiplex PCR. Of over 350,000 clones in the sample, approximately 95% were seen once. Sequencing was performed on thymocytes. The origin of the receptors is a human donor. Both conserved end residues are part of each CDR3. A D gene is named only where the DNA matches it firmly. Clone size appears in some rows only: once, few, many, or a class for an expanded clone.

-	TRBJ2-7	TRBV6-5	-	TGTGCCAGCAGTTACTCAGGGGGTTATCACGACGAGCAGTACTTC	CASSYSGGYHDEQYF
-	TRBJ2-7	TRBV7-2	TRBD1	TGTGCCAGCAGCTCCGGGACAGTCTACGAGCAGTACTTC	CASSSGTVYEQYF
-	TRBJ2-7	TRBV11-2	TRBD2	TGTGCCAGCAGCTATGTATCCGGGACTAGCGGGACCACCTCCTACGAGCAGTACTTC	CASSYVSGTSGTTSYEQYF
-	TRBJ2-3	TRBV18	-	TGTGCCAGCTCACCAGGGGTCCACACAGATACGCAGTATTTT	CASSPGVHTDTQYF
-	TRBJ2-1	TRBV29-1	TRBD2	TGCAGCGTAGGGGTCACCGGGACTAGCGGGAGTAATGAGCAGTTCTTC	CSVGVTGTSGSNEQFF
-	TRBJ1-2	TRBV27	-	TGTGCCAGCCGAGGCGGCCAACGCGGCTACACCTTC	CASRGGQRGYTF
-	TRBJ2-7	TRBV2	TRBD1	TGTGCCAGCAGACCGGGACAGGGCTCCTACGAGCAGTACTTC	CASRPGQGSYEQYF
-	TRBJ2-3	TRBV2	-	TGTGCCAGCTCCAGGCGTCGTACGACGGATACGCAGTATTTT	CASSRRRTTDTQYF
-	TRBJ1-2	TRBV5-3	-	TGTGCCAGAAGCTTGGGCAGGCCTTCTTTCTTCTATGGCTACACCTTC	CARSLGRPSFFYGYTF
-	TRBJ2-1	TRBV7-6	-	TGTGCCAGCAGCTTAGGGCAGCCTAGCTCCTACAATGAGCAGTTCTTC	CASSLGQPSSYNEQFF
-	TRBJ2-5	TRBV5-1	TRBD2	TGCGCCAGCAGCTGGGGACTAGCGGGAGAGACCCAGTACTTC	CASSWGLAGETQYF
-	TRBJ2-7	TRBV2	-	TGTGCCAGCAGTGATCCCTCCGGGAAATTCACCTACGAGCAGTACTTC	CASSDPSGKFTYEQYF
-	TRBJ1-2	TRBV7-9	-	TGTGCCAGCAGCCCCGAGAACCCTATCTCGGGATATGGCTACACCTTC	CASSPENPISGYGYTF
-	TRBJ1-3	TRBV7-9	-	TGTGCCAGCAGACAAGACCGGGGCCCCTCTGGAAACACCATATATTTT	CASRQDRGPSGNTIYF
once	TRBJ2-7	TRBV5-1	-	TGCGCCAGCAGCCTGGAGGGGAACGAGCAGTACTTC	CASSLEGNEQYF
-	TRBJ1-1	TRBV18	TRBD1	TGTGCCAGCTCACCATTGACAGGGGGAGAAACCTGGAACACTGAAGCTTTCTTT	CASSPLTGGETWNTEAFF
-	TRBJ1-5	TRBV5-5	-	TGTGCCAGCAGCTTGGGTCCGGGGGAGGAGCCCCAGCATTTT	CASSLGPGEEPQHF
-	TRBJ2-1	TRBV19	-	TGTGCCAGTAGTTTGGAGGGGGGCAGGAGCTCCTACAATGAGCAGTTCTTC	CASSLEGGRSSYNEQFF
-	TRBJ2-1	TRBV27	-	TGTGCCAGCAGCTCGAATACAGGGGAGGGCTCCTACAATGAGCAGTTCTTC	CASSSNTGEGSYNEQFF
-	TRBJ2-7	TRBV9	TRBD2	TGTGCCAGCAGCGTAGGAATAGTCCGGGTAGCGGGAGGTAAACCAGTCTCCTACGAGCAGTACTTC	CASSVGIVRVAGGKPVSYEQYF
-	TRBJ2-3	TRBV5-1	TRBD1	TGCGCCAGCAGCTACAGGGGAGGCACAGATACGCAGTATTTT	CASSYRGGTDTQYF
-	TRBJ1-5	TRBV6-6	-	TGTGCCAGCATCCCCCAGTTATCGGATCAGCCCCAGCATTTT	CASIPQLSDQPQHF
once	TRBJ2-3	TRBV4-3	TRBD2	TGCGCCAGCAGCCAAGAATGGGGGCGGGAGGACTTAGCAGATACGCAGTATTTT	CASSQEWGREDLADTQYF
-	TRBJ1-4	TRBV4-3	TRBD1	TGCGCCAGCAGCCAAGGGGGGACAGAGGCTAATGAAAAACTGTTTTTT	CASSQGGTEANEKLFF
once	TRBJ2-1	TRBV6-1	-	TGTGCCAGCAGTGAGGGGGGCGGGCGGTTCTTCTACAATGAGCAGTTCTTC	CASSEGGGRFFYNEQFF
-	TRBJ2-3	TRBV14	TRBD2	TGTGCCAGCAGCCATACTAGCGGGAGGAGCACAGATACGCAGTATTTT	CASSHTSGRSTDTQYF
-	TRBJ2-5	TRBV29-1	-	TGCAGCGTTCAGGGGGAGACCCAGTACTTC	CSVQGETQYF
-	TRBJ2-1	TRBV23-1	TRBD2	TGCGCCAGCAGTCTCTGCGGGAGGGCCAAAGATGGCGTCAATGAGCAGTTCTTC	CASSLCGRAKDGVNEQFF
-	TRBJ1-5	TRBV21-1	-	TGTGCCAGCAGCTCCCGGACAAGCAGCAATCAGCCCCAGCATTTT	CASSSRTSSNQPQHF
-	TRBJ2-1	TRBV11-2	TRBD1	TGTGCCAGCAGCCCGAGACAGGGCAACAATGAGCAGTTCTTC	CASSPRQGNNEQFF
-	TRBJ1-2	TRBV18	-	TGTGCCAGCTCACCACTTCTCGACGGCCTGAACTATGGCTACACCTTC	CASSPLLDGLNYGYTF
-	TRBJ2-7	TRBV27	TRBD1	TGTGCCAGCAGTAGAACAGGGGCAGGGACCTACGAGCAGTACTTC	CASSRTGAGTYEQYF
-	TRBJ2-1	TRBV6-4	TRBD2	TGTGCCAGCAGTGACGGGGTTAGCGGGAGAGGGGTAATCGATGAGCAGTTCTTC	CASSDGVSGRGVIDEQFF
once	TRBJ2-3	TRBV18	TRBD1	TGTGCCAGCTCAGATGGACAGGGAAACACAGATACGCAGTATTTT	CASSDGQGNTDTQYF
-	TRBJ1-1	TRBV11-2	-	TGTGCCAGCAGCTTGGGCGGGTTTGGGTCGGAAGCTTTCTTT	CASSLGGFGSEAFF
-	TRBJ1-5	TRBV5-8	TRBD1	TGTGCCAGCAGCTTGGGGTGGGGAGGGGGCTCTAACTATAGCAATCAGCCCCAGCATTTT	CASSLGWGGGSNYSNQPQHF
-	TRBJ2-3	TRBV21-1	-	TGTGCCAGCAGCAAAGAGGTCAGGGCAGGCGGCACAGATACGCAGTATTTT	CASSKEVRAGGTDTQYF
-	TRBJ1-5	TRBV28	TRBD1	TGTGCCAGCAGCCCAGGGACAGACATTTTCGTTGGCAATCAGCCCCAGCATTTT	CASSPGTDIFVGNQPQHF
-	TRBJ1-6	TRBV4-1	TRBD1	TGCGCCAGCAGCCAAGAAGGGACAGACTATAATTCACCCCTCCACTTT	CASSQEGTDYNSPLHF
once	TRBJ2-5	TRBV21-1	-	TGTGCCAGCAGCACAAGTGCCCAAGGGGGTGAGACCCAGTACTTC	CASSTSAQGGETQYF
once	TRBJ2-5	TRBV7-9	-	TGTGCCAGCAGCCGTAGCAAGGCTTCGGGGGAGCAGTACTTC	CASSRSKASGEQYF
-	TRBJ2-7	TRBV27	-	TGTGCCAGCAGCTACAGCCTCGGGACACCTACCTACGAGCAGTACTTC	CASSYSLGTPTYEQYF
-	TRBJ2-1	TRBV6-1	TRBD2	TGTGCCAGCAGTGAAATCCGATCGCCGCCGGGACTAGCGGTCAATGAGCAGTTCTTC	CASSEIRSPPGLAVNEQFF
-	TRBJ2-7	TRBV27	TRBD2	TGTGCCAGCAGTTGGGGTTCACTAGCGGGAAAGAACGAGCAGTACTTC	CASSWGSLAGKNEQYF
-	TRBJ2-7	TRBV10-3	-	TGTGCCATCAGTGAGCCAACAGGGCTCGAGCAGTACTTC	CAISEPTGLEQYF
-	TRBJ1-5	TRBV28	TRBD1	TGTGCCAGCGACAGGGCCCTATTTCAGCCCCAGCATTTT	CASDRALFQPQHF
-	TRBJ2-6	TRBV18	TRBD1	TGTGCCAGCTCTCGTCGCCCCCGGGACAGACCCTCTGGGGCCAACGTCCTGACTTTC	CASSRRPRDRPSGANVLTF
-	TRBJ2-1	TRBV6-1	-	TGTGCCAGCAGTGGGTGGGTCAGCTCCTACAATGAGCAGTTCTTC	CASSGWVSSYNEQFF
-	TRBJ1-1	TRBV30	-	TGTGCCTGGAGTCACCCCGGGACACACTCCACCAGAAAAGCTTTCTTT	CAWSHPGTHSTRKAFF
-	TRBJ1-6	TRBV27	-	TGTGCCAGCAGTCCTTTATCGGGGCGTCCGGGTTCACCCCTCCACTTT	CASSPLSGRPGSPLHF
-	TRBJ2-1	TRBV27	TRBD1	TGTGCCAGCAGCTCTACACAGGGGAGCACGTTGGCCCGGACGTCAAGCGCCTACAATGAGCAGTTCTTC	CASSSTQGSTLARTSSAYNEQFF
-	TRBJ2-5	TRBV20-1	-	TGCAGTGCTAGAATCCGGGAGACCCAGTACTTC	CSARIRETQYF
-	TRBJ2-2	TRBV6-5	-	TGTGCCAGCAGTTACTCGACCGACAGCCCGGGCGGGGAGCTGTTTTTT	CASSYSTDSPGGELFF
-	TRBJ1-4	TRBV7-9	-	TGTGCCAGCAGCCCCACGGGAGGCAGGGTGGACGAAAAACTGTTTTTT	CASSPTGGRVDEKLFF
-	TRBJ2-7	TRBV6-5	-	TGTGCCAGCAGTTACTCACGGGGGCTAAACGAGCAGTACTTC	CASSYSRGLNEQYF
-	TRBJ2-7	TRBV30	TRBD2	TGTGCCTGGAGTGTAAGATCTCCGTTGGAAGTGACGGGAGGGCCCCCCCCCGAGCAGTACTTC	CAWSVRSPLEVTGGPPPEQYF
-	TRBJ1-1	TRBV14	TRBD1	TGTGCCAGCAGCGTACCGACCAGGGGGCTGGACACTGAAGCTTTCTTT	CASSVPTRGLDTEAFF